A single sample is the source of the 20 T cell receptor beta chains below, sequenced in a study of technical replicates of blood from a few donors. The method was immunoSEQ multiplex PCR; TCRdb's version includes in-frame clones alone and lacks a portion of them. Here the sample spans 70,000 to 95,000 clones, about 94% being singletons. The specimen sequenced was T cells isolated from PBMCs. These receptors were collected from a human donor in good health.

V and J are TRBV19 and TRBJ1-3, with a possible D match to TRBD1 (5 bases). This CDR3 region has 14 residues. V gave up 7 bases and J gave up 4 bases, with 14 bases separating them. From germline, CDR1 is LNHDA and CDR2 SQIVND (reference sequence). The CDR3 sequence: CASNSQGSGNTIYF. In DNA form, the CDR3 reads TGTGCCAGTAACTCCCAGGGTTCCGGAAACACCATATATTTT. Full variable domain (rest looked up from reference TRBV19 and TRBJ1-3): DGGITQSPKYLFRKEGQNVTLSCEQNLNHDAMYWYRQDPGQGLRLIYYSQIVNDFQKGDIAEGYSVSREKKESFPLTVTSAQKNPTAFYLCASNSQGSGNTIYFGEGSWLTVV.

CDR3 nucleotides: TGTGCCAGCAGCTTATTTACAGGATACAATGAGCAGTTCTTC. Its translation: CASSLFTGYNEQFF. J is TRBJ2-1 and V is TRBV11-2, with D perhaps matching TRBD1 (5 bases). The CDR3 covers 14 residues. The V end lost 2 bases, the J end lost 4 bases, and 9 bases lay between the germline ends. Germline CDR1 and CDR2: SGHAT and FQNNGV.

The chain uses TRBV4-2 and TRBJ2-1; tentative D call: TRBD1 (5 bases). The V end lost 0 bases, the J end lost 0 bases, and 18 bases lay between the germline ends. CDR1 and CDR2 from the germline V gene are LGHNA and YNFKEQ. CDR3 length equals 19 residues. CDR3 nucleotides: TGTGCCAGCAGCCAAGATACGACAGCCACCTTTTTCTCCTACAATGAGCAGTTCTTC. Translated: CASSQDTTATFFSYNEQFF.

This chain joins TRBV19 and TRBJ2-7; the D gene is possibly TRBD1 (6 bases). CDR1 is LNHDA and CDR2 is SQIVND in the germline V gene (reference sequence). V was shortened by 5 bases and J by 6 bases, with 14 bases between the two germline ends. This CDR3 comprises 13 residues. CDR3 nucleotides: TGTGCCAGTAGTGTACAGGGTTTTGGCGAGCAGTACTTC. Translation: CASSVQGFGEQYF.

The chain joins TRBV5-1 to TRBJ1-5, with D perhaps TRBD1 (5 bases). This CDR3 is built from 15 residues. Trimming pared 0 bases from V and 4 bases from J, leaving 11 bases between. Germline V gene lookup returns CDR1 SGHRS and CDR2 YFSETQ. CDR3 in DNA: TGCGCCAGCAGCTTGGGGGGGGGAGTAAATCAGCCCCAGCATTTT. This gives the protein CASSLGGGVNQPQHF. The full variable domain, rest sourced from reference TRBV5-1 and TRBJ1-5, is KAGVTQTPRYLIKTRGQQVTLSCSPISGHRSVSWYQQTPGQGLQFLFEYFSETQRNKGNFPGRFSGRQFSNSRSEMNVSTLELGDSALYLCASSLGGGVNQPQHFGDGTRLSIL.

The V gene is TRBV19, the J gene TRBJ2-5; D unresolved. V gave up 5 bases and J gave up 1 base, with 11 bases separating them. Germline values: CDR1 LNHDA, CDR2 SQIVND (reference sequence). CDR3 length: 14 residues. This chain's CDR3 is CASSPRVGQETQYF. CDR3 DNA sequence: TGTGCCAGTAGTCCCCGGGTAGGCCAAGAGACCCAGTACTTC.

V is TRBV11-1 and J is TRBJ2-5; the match to TRBD2 covers 7 bases. Germline CDR1 and CDR2: SGHAT and FQDESV (reference sequence). The CDR3 is 17 residues long. V was clipped by 5 bases and J by 6 bases; unmatched bases: 18. The CDR3 DNA sequence: TGTGCCAGCAGCCTCGGGTGGGCGGGGGAGACTCCGAAGACCCAGTACTTC. Protein product: CASSLGWAGETPKTQYF. The full variable domain, with the rest looked up from reference TRBV11-1 and TRBJ2-5, is EAEVAQSPRYKITEKSQAVAFWCDPISGHATLYWYRQILGQGPELLVQFQDESVVDDSQLPKDRFSAERLKGVDSTLKIQPAELGDSAMYLCASSLGWAGETPKTQYFGPGTRLLVL.

The chain joins TRBV30 to TRBJ1-4; D possibly corresponds to TRBD1 (6 bases). The CDR3 length is 15 residues. The germline V gene encodes CDR1 GTSNPN and CDR2 SVGIG (reference sequence). The V end lost 3 bases, the J end lost 5 bases, and 16 bases lay between the germline ends. For the CDR3, the DNA is TGTGCCTGGAGATGGGGGGGGGCTGTCAATGAAAAACTGTTTTTT. It yields the protein CAWRWGGAVNEKLFF.

This chain connects TRBV27 to TRBJ2-5; weak D call: TRBD2 (6 bases). The CDR3 extends over 14 amino acids. CDR1 MNHEY and CDR2 SMNVEV come from the germline V gene (reference sequence). V gave up 4 bases and J gave up 4 bases, with 13 bases separating them. The CDR3, as DNA: TGTGCCAGCAGTTGGGAGTGGCGGGGAGAGACCCAGTACTTC. It codes for CASSWEWRGETQYF.

The rearrangement joins TRBV15 to TRBJ1-2; the D gene is possibly TRBD1 (5 bases). The V and J ends lost 0 bases and 8 bases respectively, with 16 bases between them. The CDR3 is made up of 15 amino acids. Germline assignment: CDR1 LNHNV and CDR2 YYDKDF (reference sequence). The CDR3 DNA reads TGTGCCACCAGCAGAGATCGACTAACAGGAGGGGGCTACACCTTC. Amino acids: CATSRDRLTGGGYTF.

This sequence joins TRBV5-1 and TRBJ1-2; 8 bases align to TRBD1. The V segment lost 3 bases and the J segment 2 bases; nucleotides outside the gene matches: 6. From germline, CDR1 is SGHRS and CDR2 YFSETQ. This CDR3 has 15 amino acids. CDR3 in amino acids: CASSYTQGANYGYTF. The DNA for the CDR3 is TGCGCCAGCAGCTATACCCAGGGGGCAAACTATGGCTACACCTTC.

The V call is TRBV7-8, the J call TRBJ1-5; 7 bases align to TRBD1. Trimming at V came to 5 bases and at J to 0 bases, leaving 10 bases not matched to a gene. Germline V gene data show CDR1 as SGHVS and CDR2 as FQNEAQ. The CDR3 spans 17 residues. CDR3 coding DNA: TGTGCCAGCAGCACCGACAGGGCCCGGGGTAGCAATCAGCCCCAGCATTTT. Translating it yields CASSTDRARGSNQPQHF.

The chain combines TRBV7-9 with TRBJ1-1; tentatively, D is TRBD1 (5 bases). This CDR3 comprises 16 residues. Trimming removed 3 bases at V and 0 bases at J, with 14 bases between. Germline V CDR1 and CDR2: SEHNR, FQNEAQ (reference sequence). The CDR3 here is CASSLIGAGMNTEAFF. In DNA form, the CDR3 reads TGTGCCAGCAGCTTGATAGGGGCTGGAATGAACACTGAAGCTTTCTTT. Complete variable domain (other parts from reference TRBV7-9 and TRBJ1-1): DTGVSQNPRHKITKRGQNVTFRCDPISEHNRLYWYRQTLGQGPEFLTYFQNEAQLEKSRLLSDRFSAERPKGSFSTLEIQRTEQGDSAMYLCASSLIGAGMNTEAFFGQGTRLTVV.

The genes are TRBV30 and TRBJ2-2; D may be TRBD2 (6 bases). CDR1 is GTSNPN, CDR2 SVGIG, per germline (reference sequence). The V end lost 4 bases, the J end lost 5 bases, and 11 bases lay between the germline ends. This CDR3 is 13 amino acids long. The CDR3 DNA follows: TGTGCCTGGAACTTTGGAGGGACCGGGGAGCTGTTTTTT. Its translation is CAWNFGGTGELFF.

V is TRBV6-5 and J is TRBJ1-1; D call uncertain. The CDR3 consists of 16 residues. Trimming removed 3 bases from V and 1 base from J, with 15 bases in between. Germline CDR1 and CDR2: MNHEY and SVGAGI. CDR3 in DNA: TGTGCCAGCAGTTATCTCGGAGGCCGACCGAACACTGAAGCTTTCTTT. Encoded protein: CASSYLGGRPNTEAFF.

This clone has a single count. The rearrangement uses TRBV25-1 and TRBJ2-5, with 7 bases identical to TRBD1. The V gene end was trimmed by 5 bases and the J gene end by 2 bases; junction bases not matched to a gene: 8. Germline V gives CDR1 MGHDK, CDR2 SYGVNS. This CDR3 comprises 15 residues. The CDR3 region has the DNA TGTGCCAGCAGTCCTCGGACAGGCCTACAAGAGACCCAGTACTTC. Encoded protein: CASSPRTGLQETQYF. Drawing the rest from reference TRBV25-1 and TRBJ2-5, the complete variable domain is EADIYQTPRYLVIGTGKKITLECSQTMGHDKMYWYQQDPGMELHLIHYSYGVNSTEKGDLSSESTVSRIRTEHFPLTLESARPSHTSQYLCASSPRTGLQETQYFGPGTRLLVL.

The chain joins TRBV6-5 to TRBJ2-1; perhaps TRBD2 as D (5 bases). The germline V gene encodes CDR1 MNHEY and CDR2 SVGAGI. The CDR3 contains 14 residues. The germline V and J ends were trimmed by 0 bases and 10 bases, with 13 bases remaining between them. DNA of the CDR3: TGTGCCAGCAGTTACTCGAATTTTGGAGGAGAGCAGTTCTTC. Amino acid sequence: CASSYSNFGGEQFF.

The chain has TRBV11-3 and TRBJ1-4, with 8 bases matching TRBD1. Germline V CDR1 and CDR2: SGHNT, YENEEA. Trimming took 5 bases from V and 6 from J; bases not matched to a gene: 20. This CDR3 is 19 amino acids long. DNA of the CDR3: TGTGCCAGCAGCACCAACCGGGGGACAGGAGGAGTCAGAGATGAAAAACTGTTTTTT. This gives the protein CASSTNRGTGGVRDEKLFF.

The CDR3 region is CASSLGLGGYTF. CDR3 coding DNA: TGTGCCAGCAGCTTAGGTCTAGGCGGCTACACCTTC. J is TRBJ1-2 and V is TRBV7-2; D is unclear. The V and J ends lost 1 base and 8 bases respectively, with 8 bases between them. The CDR3 consists of 12 residues. Germline CDR1 and CDR2: SGHTA and FQGNSA.

The chain recombines TRBV29-1 with TRBJ2-3; no definite D call. V was clipped by 3 bases and J by 0 bases, with 10 bases between them. CDR1 SQVTM and CDR2 ANQGSEA come from the germline V gene. The CDR3 covers 14 residues. CDR3: CSVDMSSSTDTQYF. The CDR3 region has the DNA TGCAGCGTTGATATGTCGTCTAGCACAGATACGCAGTATTTT.